These 23 T cell receptor beta chains were sequenced from one sample in a study of shared clonotypes between healthy human individuals (dated by TCRdb to the early 2020s). Library preparation employed the immunoSEQ multiplex PCR assay. TCRdb provides this immuneACCESS table in a form limited to in-frame rearrangements. Some clones are lacking; in checked studies, under half of them reflect an unresolved V gene, and why the rest are absent is not known. This sample holds around 2,000,000 clones; about 95% were observed only once. The top ten clonotypes cover 0.85% to 1.2% of the sample. For the CD8 naive samples, CD45RO-negative cells were positively selected for CCR7, yielding a CD45RA+CCR7+ population from which TemRA cells were excluded. Input material: naive CD8+ T cells sorted from blood. What the cell subset or site label conveys for this sample: CD45RA+CCR7+. The receptors stem from a man between 18 and 35 years old in good health.

Only a few counts were recorded for this clone. The sample has other DNA sequences that encode this CDR3 too. The V gene is TRBV11-2, the J gene TRBJ2-3; D is uncertain. Between the trimmed V and J ends, which lost 2 bases and 4 bases, there was a span of 4 bases. The CDR3 sequence is 12 residues long. Germline assignment: CDR1 SGHAT and CDR2 FQNNGV. In DNA form, the CDR3 reads TGTGCCAGCAGCTTAATGGCAGATACGCAGTATTTT. Protein product: CASSLMADTQYF.

V gene TRBV7-9 combines with J gene TRBJ1-1; D is uncertain. The CDR3 extends over 15 amino acids. Germline CDR1 is SEHNR and CDR2 is FQNEAQ (reference sequence). Trimming left V 2 bases short and J 1 base short, with 11 bases between. CDR3 region: CASSLLPSENTEAFF. The DNA for the CDR3 is TGTGCCAGCAGCTTATTACCCTCAGAGAACACTGAAGCTTTCTTT.

J is TRBJ2-1 and V is TRBV5-4; TRBD2 agrees at 7 bases. CDR3 length equals 14 residues. With 2 bases clipped from V and 10 bases from J, the junction kept 9 bases outside the gene matches. CDR1 and CDR2 (germline): SGHNT, YYREEE (reference sequence). The CDR3: CASSLAGPAAEQFF. CDR3 DNA: TGTGCCAGCAGCTTAGCGGGACCGGCCGCCGAGCAGTTCTTC.

V gene TRBV10-2 combines with J gene TRBJ2-3, with D possibly matching TRBD2 (6 bases). Germline V gives CDR1 WSHSY, CDR2 SAAADI. Trimming removed 1 base at V and 3 bases at J, with 17 bases between. The CDR3 is 17 residues long. CDR3 region: CASSELTGETGTDTQYF. CDR3 DNA: TGCGCCAGCAGTGAGTTAACGGGGGAGACGGGAACAGATACGCAGTATTTT.

V gene TRBV10-1 combines with J gene TRBJ1-4; TRBD1 matches at 9 bases. This CDR3 has 15 amino acids. Germline V gene sequence: CDR1 WNHNN, CDR2 SYGVQD (reference sequence). The trim removed 2 bases at V and 7 bases at J, leaving 5 bases unmatched. CDR3 nucleotides: TGCGCCAGCAGTGAGAGCGGGACAGGGTTTGAAAAACTGTTTTTT. Amino acid sequence: CASSESGTGFEKLFF.

Only one count was recorded for this clone. The chain carries TRBV7-9 and TRBJ1-2, with D unclear. The V and J ends lost 1 base and 6 bases respectively, with 18 bases between them. CDR1 is SEHNR, CDR2 FQNEAQ, per germline (reference sequence). The CDR3 is made up of 16 amino acids. The CDR3 protein is CASSLEEGYGEDGYTF. DNA for the CDR3: TGTGCCAGCAGCTTAGAGGAGGGTTATGGTGAGGATGGCTACACCTTC.

The CDR3 reads CASSHPGDEQFF. The CDR3 DNA reads as TGCGCCAGCAGCCATCCCGGGGATGAGCAGTTCTTC. The chain employs TRBV4-1 and TRBJ2-1; D might be TRBD2 (5 bases). CDR1 and CDR2 from the germline V gene are MGHRA and YSYEKL. The CDR3 is 12 residues long. V gave up 3 bases and J gave up 8 bases, with 8 bases separating them.

The genes are TRBV7-9 and TRBJ1-1, with 7 bases matching TRBD1. The CDR3 contains 14 residues. V shed 5 bases and J 0 bases; nucleotides not matched to a gene: 3. Germline assignment: CDR1 SEHNR and CDR2 FQNEAQ (reference sequence). CDR3 protein: CASSRQGLNTEAFF. The CDR3 nucleotides are TGTGCCAGCAGCCGACAGGGACTGAACACTGAAGCTTTCTTT.

The V and J genes are TRBV13 and TRBJ2-3; TRBD1 matches 8 bases. Per the germline V gene, CDR1 is PRHDT and CDR2 is FYEKMQ (reference sequence). Trimming removed 7 bases from V and 5 bases from J; junction bases left unmatched: 11. The CDR3 is 15 amino acids. The CDR3: CASTSDRGRRDTQYF. The CDR3, as DNA: TGTGCCAGCACCTCCGACAGGGGAAGGCGAGATACGCAGTATTTT.

CDR3 in DNA: TGTGCCAGCAGTAGCGGGGGGGGAAACACAGATACGCAGTATTTT. It specifies CASSSGGGNTDTQYF. The chain links TRBV2 to TRBJ2-3, with 10 nucleotides matching TRBD2. CDR1 and CDR2 (germline): SNHLY, FYNNEI. This CDR3 has 15 amino acids. J lost 2 bases, V lost 5 bases, and 4 bases had no gene match.

J is TRBJ2-3 and V is TRBV27; D possibly corresponds to TRBD2 (6 bases). The CDR3 runs 17 residues. Trimming took 4 bases from V and 3 from J, leaving 20 bases between them. The V gene's germline CDR1 is MNHEY and CDR2 SMNVEV (reference sequence). The CDR3 DNA is TGTGCCAGCAGTTCATATCTAGCGCCCGCGGAGACAGATACGCAGTATTTT. This gives the protein CASSSYLAPAETDTQYF.

This chain connects TRBV4-3 to TRBJ2-7; 11 bases are shared with TRBD2. With 0 bases clipped from V and 2 bases from J, the junction kept 9 bases outside the gene matches. The CDR3 has 18 residues. Germline assignment: CDR1 LGHNA and CDR2 YSLEER. The DNA of the CDR3 is TGCGCCAGCAGCCAAGACCCCCCGGGGACTAGCGGCCCCTACGAGCAGTACTTC. This codes for CASSQDPPGTSGPYEQYF.

This chain joins TRBV7-9 and TRBJ1-5; D might be TRBD1 (6 bases). The CDR3 extends over 16 amino acids. V lost 4 bases to trimming and J lost 4 bases, with 17 bases between them. Germline CDR1 SEHNR, CDR2 FQNEAQ (reference sequence). The CDR3 DNA reads as TGTGCCAGCAGCTCTGCCCACAGGGAGGGGAATCAGCCCCAGCATTTT. It codes for CASSSAHREGNQPQHF.

The chain uses TRBV4-1 and TRBJ2-5, with D possibly matching TRBD2 (5 bases). The CDR3 covers 13 residues. The V gene lost 2 bases and the J gene lost 7 bases, with 11 bases spanning the gap. Germline values: CDR1 MGHRA, CDR2 YSYEKL. Written as DNA, the CDR3 is TGCGCCAGCAGCCAACTGACCCGGGGGACCCAGTACTTC. Translating gives CASSQLTRGTQYF.

The genes are TRBV5-4 and TRBJ1-2; D gene ambiguous. Germline V lookup: CDR1 SGHNT, CDR2 YYREEE (reference sequence). This CDR3 has 14 residues. V shed 4 bases and J shed 4 bases, with 14 bases lying between them. CDR3 region: CASSVFGSAYGYTF. The CDR3, as DNA: TGTGCCAGCAGCGTCTTTGGGAGTGCCTATGGCTACACCTTC.

The chain couples TRBV15 to TRBJ1-5; D is unresolved. Trimming cost V 1 base and J 5 bases, with 12 bases left between them. This CDR3 contains 15 residues. The V gene's germline CDR1 is LNHNV and CDR2 YYDKDF (reference sequence). The CDR3 protein is CATSRGAGAYQPQHF. Written as DNA, the CDR3 is TGTGCCACCAGCAGAGGAGCAGGTGCGTATCAGCCCCAGCATTTT.

The chain has TRBV27 and TRBJ1-4; unclear D gene. The length of the CDR3 is 15 residues. Germline CDR1 is MNHEY and CDR2 is SMNVEV (reference sequence). V dropped 6 bases and J dropped 0 bases, with 11 bases sitting between them. CDR3 sequence reads: CASRAGAATNEKLFF. CDR3 coding DNA: TGTGCCAGCAGGGCAGGCGCCGCAACTAATGAAAAACTGTTTTTT.

This clone has more than one count but fewer than ten. The chain is built from TRBV25-1 and TRBJ1-2; D remains unclear. Germline V gives CDR1 MGHDK, CDR2 SYGVNS. Trimming removed 5 bases from V and 4 bases from J, with 11 bases in between. This CDR3 comprises 13 residues. The CDR3 nucleotides are TGTGCCAGCAGTATAGGGTACAGCTATGGCTACACCTTC. Amino acid sequence: CASSIGYSYGYTF.

The rearrangement joins TRBV4-1 to TRBJ2-1; D possibly corresponds to TRBD2 (5 bases). The CDR3 has 15 amino acids. The germline V and J ends were trimmed by 0 bases and 6 bases, with 12 bases remaining between them. Germline lookup yields CDR1 MGHRA and CDR2 YSYEKL. The CDR3 DNA reads TGCGCCAGCAGCCAAGATCCAGCGGAGAGCAATGAGCAGTTCTTC. Amino acids: CASSQDPAESNEQFF.

This clone was observed a single time. The V and J genes are TRBV7-9 and TRBJ2-3, with a possible D match to TRBD2 (6 bases). Looked up from germline, CDR1 is SEHNR and CDR2 is FQNEAQ (reference sequence). Trimming left V 1 base short and J 4 bases short, with 15 bases between. This CDR3 contains 16 residues. CDR3 sequence (DNA): TGTGCCAGCAGCTTAGGGGGGACTGTATCTGCAGATACGCAGTATTTT. This gives the protein CASSLGGTVSADTQYF.

The table lists this clone with a count of one. Other nucleotide sequences from this sample produce the same CDR3. The V gene is TRBV28, the J gene TRBJ2-7; D not resolved. The ends were cut back, 8 bases at V and 2 bases at J, with 10 bases in the middle. Germline loops: CDR1 MDHEN, CDR2 SYDVKM. The CDR3 runs to 12 residues. CDR3 sequence (DNA): TGTGCCAGCTCGCACAGTACCTACGAGCAGTACTTC. This sequence encodes CASSHSTYEQYF.

The CDR3 protein is CASSTTGVNTEAFF. CDR3 in DNA: TGTGCCAGCAGCACAACAGGAGTAAACACTGAAGCTTTCTTT. This chain joins TRBV6-4 and TRBJ1-1; the D gene is possibly TRBD1 (5 bases). The CDR3 covers 14 residues. Trimming stripped 6 bases from V and 2 bases from J, with 13 bases between. Per germline, CDR1 MRHNA and CDR2 SNTAGT.

The chain recombines TRBV7-9 with TRBJ2-7; possibly TRBD1 for D (5 bases). From germline, CDR1 is SEHNR and CDR2 FQNEAQ (reference sequence). Trimming left V 7 bases short and J 2 bases short, with 15 bases between. The CDR3 consists of 14 residues. This CDR3 reads CASTPIDRAYEQYF. The CDR3 region has the DNA TGTGCCAGCACACCTATTGACAGAGCCTACGAGCAGTACTTC.